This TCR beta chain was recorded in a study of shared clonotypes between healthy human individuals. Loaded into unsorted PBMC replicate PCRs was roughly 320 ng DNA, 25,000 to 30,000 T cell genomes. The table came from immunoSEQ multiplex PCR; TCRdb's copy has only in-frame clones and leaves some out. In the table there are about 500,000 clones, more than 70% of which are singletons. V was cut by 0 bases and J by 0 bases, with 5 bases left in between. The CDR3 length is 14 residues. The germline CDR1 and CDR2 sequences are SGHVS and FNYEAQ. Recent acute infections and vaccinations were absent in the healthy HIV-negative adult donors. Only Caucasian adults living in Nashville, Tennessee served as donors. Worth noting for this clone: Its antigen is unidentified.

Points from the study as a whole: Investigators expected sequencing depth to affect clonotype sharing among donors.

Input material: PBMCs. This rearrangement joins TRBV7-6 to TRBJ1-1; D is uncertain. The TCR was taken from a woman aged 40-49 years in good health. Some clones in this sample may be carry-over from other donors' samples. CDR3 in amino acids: CASSLAQMNTEAFF. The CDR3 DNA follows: TGTGCCAGCAGCTTAGCGCAAATGAACACTGAAGCTTTCTTT.